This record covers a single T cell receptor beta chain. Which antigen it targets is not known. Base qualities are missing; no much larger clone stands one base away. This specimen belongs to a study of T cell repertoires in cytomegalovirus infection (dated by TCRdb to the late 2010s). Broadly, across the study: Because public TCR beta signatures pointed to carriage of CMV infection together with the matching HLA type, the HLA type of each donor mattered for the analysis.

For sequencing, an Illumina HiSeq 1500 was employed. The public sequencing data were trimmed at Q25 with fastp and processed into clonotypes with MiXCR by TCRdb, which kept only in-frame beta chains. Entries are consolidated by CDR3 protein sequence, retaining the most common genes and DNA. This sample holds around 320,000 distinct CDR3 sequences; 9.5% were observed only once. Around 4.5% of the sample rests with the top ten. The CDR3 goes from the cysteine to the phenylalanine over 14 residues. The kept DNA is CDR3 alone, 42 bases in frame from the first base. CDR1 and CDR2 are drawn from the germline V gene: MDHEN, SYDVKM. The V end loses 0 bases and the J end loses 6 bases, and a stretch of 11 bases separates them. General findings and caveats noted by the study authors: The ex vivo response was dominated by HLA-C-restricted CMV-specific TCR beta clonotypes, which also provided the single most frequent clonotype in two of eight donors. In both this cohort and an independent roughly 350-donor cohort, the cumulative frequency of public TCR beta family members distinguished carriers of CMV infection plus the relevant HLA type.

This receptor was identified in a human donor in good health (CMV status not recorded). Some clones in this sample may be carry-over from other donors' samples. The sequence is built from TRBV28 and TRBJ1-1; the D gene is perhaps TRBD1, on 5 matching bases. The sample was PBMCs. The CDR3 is CASSLWGLSPEAFF. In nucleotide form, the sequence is TGTGCCAGCAGTTTATGGGGACTAAGTCCTGAAGCTTTCTTT. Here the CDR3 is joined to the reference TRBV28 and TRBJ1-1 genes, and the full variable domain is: DVKVTQSSRYLVKRTGEKVFLECVQDMDHENMFWYRQDPGLGLRLIYFSYDVKMKEKGDIPEGYSVSREKKERFSLILESASTNQTSMYLCASSLWGLSPEAFFGQGTRLTVV.